This T cell receptor beta chain stems from a study of radiation and T cells in renal cell carcinoma. Study at large: Nephrectomy followed 15 Gy stereotactic body radiation by 4 weeks.

The repertoire was sequenced with immunoSEQ multiplex PCR; TCRdb's copy has only in-frame clones and lacks some. The sample includes around 120,000 clones, roughly 77% of them seen just once. Time point here: blood 2 weeks post-SBRT. Specified treatment: 15 Gy SBRT to primary tumor, nephrectomy 4 weeks later. Serial blood draws occurred at baseline and 2 and 4 weeks post-SBRT. This renal cell carcinoma was of the clear cell type. Per the germline V gene, CDR1 is MNHEY and CDR2 is SVGAGI. The CDR3 contains 15 residues. The V and J ends lost 0 bases and 3 bases respectively, with 11 bases between them. This specimen was blood, taken from a patient whose treatment included radiotherapy and nephrectomy. This receptor was obtained from a woman aged 60 to 75 with renal cell carcinoma. This chain uses TRBV6-5 with TRBJ1-1; the D gene is possibly TRBD1 (6 bases). This CDR3 reads CASSYSPGADTEAFF. The CDR3 region has the DNA TGTGCCAGCAGTTACTCACCGGGGGCGGACACTGAAGCTTTCTTT.